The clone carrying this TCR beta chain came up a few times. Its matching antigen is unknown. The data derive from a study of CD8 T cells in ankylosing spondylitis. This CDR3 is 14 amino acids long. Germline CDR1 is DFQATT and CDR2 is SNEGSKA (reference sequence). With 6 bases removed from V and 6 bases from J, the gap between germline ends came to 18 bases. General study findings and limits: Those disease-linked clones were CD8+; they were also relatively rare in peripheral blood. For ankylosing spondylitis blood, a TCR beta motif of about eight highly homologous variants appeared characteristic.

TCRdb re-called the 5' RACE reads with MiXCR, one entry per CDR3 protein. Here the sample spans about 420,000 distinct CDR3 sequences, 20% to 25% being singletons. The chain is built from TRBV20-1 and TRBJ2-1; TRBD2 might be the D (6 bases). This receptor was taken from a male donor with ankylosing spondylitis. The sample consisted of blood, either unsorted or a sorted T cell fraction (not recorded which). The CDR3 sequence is CSAEVRGIGNEQFF. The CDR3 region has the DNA TGCAGTGCCGAAGTGCGGGGAATCGGCAATGAGCAGTTCTTC.